This paragraph covers one T cell receptor beta chain sequence. Its antigen remains unidentified. No base quality information exists; no much larger clone differs at one position. The sequencing machine was an Illumina HiSeq 1500. Using fastp trimming at Q25 and MiXCR clonotype assembly, TCRdb reanalyzed the public sequencing data and kept in-frame beta chains. Each CDR3 protein gets just one entry, which takes the most common genes and DNA from the rows behind it. The sample has more than 250,000 distinct CDR3 sequences on record, around a quarter of them singletons. The ten largest clones add up to roughly 14% of the sample. CDR3 length: 15 amino acids, cysteine to phenylalanine. Only CDR3 DNA is held: 45 bases, read in frame from base 1. V ends up 2 bases short and J 7 bases short, with an unmatched junction base count of 7. Looking up the germline V gene (reference sequence) yields CDR1 MNHNY and CDR2 SVGAGI.

The data originate from a study of T cell repertoires in cytomegalovirus infection (dated by TCRdb to the late 2010s). For the wider study: The peptide stimulations were aimed at well-studied HLA-B-restricted epitopes as well as recently identified HLA-C-restricted CMV epitopes, whose presentation resists viral immunomodulation. Because public TCR beta signatures pointed to carriage of CMV infection together with the matching HLA type, the HLA type of each donor mattered for the analysis. The study at large found these results: Carriers of CMV infection plus the relevant HLA type were discriminated by the cumulative frequency of public TCR beta family members in the study cohort and in an independent roughly 320-donor cohort. The ex vivo response was dominated by HLA-C-restricted CMV-specific TCR beta clonotypes, and the single most frequent clonotype in two of eight donors was supplied by these HLA-C-restricted clonotypes.

The treatment or condition label here, explained by the study, means: in vitro stimulation with specific CMV peptide epitopes to enrich CMV-specific T cells. The clonotype was recovered from a human donor in good health (CMV status not recorded). Some clones in this sample may be carry-over from other donors' samples. Recombination linked TRBV6-6 to TRBJ2-7, and 11 junction bases match TRBD2. The sample here was cultured PBMCs, taken from culture after CMV antigen stimulation. The CDR3 has the sequence CASSYVLAGGREQYF. The DNA sequence is given as TGTGCCAGCAGTTACGTCCTAGCGGGAGGTCGGGAGCAGTACTTC.